The TCR beta chain under discussion was sequenced for a study of shared clonotypes between healthy human individuals. On the study more broadly: The composition of the donors was a couple of women and a few men aged 18 to 49. Findings and limits, study-wide: The naive CD4 repertoires of a handful of donors were compared, and around 4.9% of clonotypes were shared.

To note about this clone: What it binds is not known.

The CDR3 runs 14 residues. Germline lookup yields CDR1 SGHNT and CDR2 YYREEE (reference sequence). Trimming removed 5 bases from V and 2 bases from J; junction bases left unmatched: 6. Once extracted for a subset, genomic DNA was divided evenly among several immunoSEQ plates. TCRdb keeps only in-frame clones here, not all; method: immunoSEQ multiplex PCR. The table shows about 2.4 million clones, with around 90% occurring only once. The sequence derives from a man aged 18 to 30 in good health. Sample: naive CD4+ T cells sorted from blood. Stated subset: CD45RA+ positively selected. This rearrangement joins TRBV5-4 to TRBJ2-7, with TRBD1 matching over 8 bases. CDR3: CASSYGQGPYEQYF. CDR3 DNA sequence: TGTGCCAGCAGTTACGGACAGGGTCCCTACGAGCAGTACTTC. The whole variable domain, remainder taken from reference TRBV5-4 and TRBJ2-7, is ETGVTQSPTHLIKTRGQQVTLRCSSQSGHNTVSWYQQALGQGPQFIFQYYREEENGRGNFPPRFSGLQFPNYSSELNVNALELDDSALYLCASSYGQGPYEQYFGPGTRLTVT.